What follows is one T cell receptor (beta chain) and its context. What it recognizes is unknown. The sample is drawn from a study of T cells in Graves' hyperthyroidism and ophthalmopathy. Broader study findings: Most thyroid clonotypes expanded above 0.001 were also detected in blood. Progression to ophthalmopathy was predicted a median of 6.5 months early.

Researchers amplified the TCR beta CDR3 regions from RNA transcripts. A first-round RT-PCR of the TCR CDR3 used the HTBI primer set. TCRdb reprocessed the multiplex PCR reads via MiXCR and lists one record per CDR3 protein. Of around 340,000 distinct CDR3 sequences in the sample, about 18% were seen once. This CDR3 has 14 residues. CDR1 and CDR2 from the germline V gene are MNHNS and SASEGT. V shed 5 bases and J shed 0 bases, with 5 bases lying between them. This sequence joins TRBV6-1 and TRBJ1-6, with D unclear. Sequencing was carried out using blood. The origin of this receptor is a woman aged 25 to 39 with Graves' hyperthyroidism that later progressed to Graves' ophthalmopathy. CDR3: CASSPNSYNSPLHF. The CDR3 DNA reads TGTGCCAGCAGTCCGAACTCCTATAATTCACCCCTCCACTTT.